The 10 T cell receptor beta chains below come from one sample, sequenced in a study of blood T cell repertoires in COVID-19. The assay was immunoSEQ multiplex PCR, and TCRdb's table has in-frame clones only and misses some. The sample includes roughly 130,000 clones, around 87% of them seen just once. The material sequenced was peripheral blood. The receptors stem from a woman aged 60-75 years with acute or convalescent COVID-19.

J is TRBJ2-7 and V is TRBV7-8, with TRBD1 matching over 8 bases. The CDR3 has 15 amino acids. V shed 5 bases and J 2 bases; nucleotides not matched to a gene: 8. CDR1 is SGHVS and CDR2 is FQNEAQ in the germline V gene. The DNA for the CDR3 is TGTGCCAGCAGCCCCAGGACAGGGTCGGCCTACGAGCAGTACGTC. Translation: CASSPRTGSAYEQYV.

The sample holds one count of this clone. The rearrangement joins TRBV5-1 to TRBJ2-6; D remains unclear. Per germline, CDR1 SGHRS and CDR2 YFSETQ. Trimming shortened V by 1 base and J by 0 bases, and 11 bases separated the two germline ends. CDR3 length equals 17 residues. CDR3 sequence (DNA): TGCGCCAGCAGCTTGTCCAAAGTGAGCTCTGGGGCCAACGTCCTGACTTTC. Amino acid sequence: CASSLSKVSSGANVLTF.

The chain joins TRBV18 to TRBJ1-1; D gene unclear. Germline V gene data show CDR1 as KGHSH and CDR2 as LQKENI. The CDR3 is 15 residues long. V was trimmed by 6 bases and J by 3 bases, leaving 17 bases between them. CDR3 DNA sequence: TGTGCCAGCTCCGTGCCGGCCCTGCAGGACACTGAAGCTTTCTTT. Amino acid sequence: CASSVPALQDTEAFF.

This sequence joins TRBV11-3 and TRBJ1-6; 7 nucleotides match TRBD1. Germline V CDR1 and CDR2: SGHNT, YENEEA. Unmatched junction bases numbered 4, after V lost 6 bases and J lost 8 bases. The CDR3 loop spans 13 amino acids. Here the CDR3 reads CASRSTGDSPLHF. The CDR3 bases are TGTGCCAGCAGGAGCACAGGGGATTCACCCCTCCACTTT.

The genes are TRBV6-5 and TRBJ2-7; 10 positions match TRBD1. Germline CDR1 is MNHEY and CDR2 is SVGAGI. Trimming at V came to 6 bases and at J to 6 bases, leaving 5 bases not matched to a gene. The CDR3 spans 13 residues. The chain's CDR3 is CASSPTGGFEQYF. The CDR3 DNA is TGTGCCAGCAGCCCGACAGGGGGCTTCGAGCAGTACTTC.

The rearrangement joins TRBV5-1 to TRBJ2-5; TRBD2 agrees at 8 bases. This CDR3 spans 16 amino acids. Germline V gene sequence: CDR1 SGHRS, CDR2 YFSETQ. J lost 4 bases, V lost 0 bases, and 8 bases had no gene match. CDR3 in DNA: TGCGCCAGCAGCTTGGGTCTAACTAGCGGAGGAGAGACCCAGTACTTC. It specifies CASSLGLTSGGETQYF.

CDR3 DNA: TGTGCCAGTAGTATGAACAGGGGAGGGAGCGGGAGGCCAATTGGCAATGAGCAGTTCTTC. It codes for CASSMNRGGSGRPIGNEQFF. The V and J genes are TRBV19 and TRBJ2-1; 9 nucleotides agree with TRBD2. There are 20 residues in the CDR3. Unmatched junction bases numbered 21, after V lost 3 bases and J lost 6 bases. The germline CDR1 and CDR2 sequences are LNHDA and SQIVND (reference sequence).

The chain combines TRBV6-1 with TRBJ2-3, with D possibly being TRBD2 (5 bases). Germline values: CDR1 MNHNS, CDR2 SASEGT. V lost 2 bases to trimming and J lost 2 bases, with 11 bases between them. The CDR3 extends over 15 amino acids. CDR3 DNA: TGTGCCAGCAGTGAATTGGCGGGTCCCACAGATACGCAGTATTTT. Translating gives CASSELAGPTDTQYF.

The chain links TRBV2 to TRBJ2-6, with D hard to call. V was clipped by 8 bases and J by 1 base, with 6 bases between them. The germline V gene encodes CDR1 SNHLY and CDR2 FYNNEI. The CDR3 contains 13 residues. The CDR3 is CASRGSGANVLTF. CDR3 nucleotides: TGTGCCAGCCGAGGTTCTGGGGCCAACGTCCTGACTTTC.

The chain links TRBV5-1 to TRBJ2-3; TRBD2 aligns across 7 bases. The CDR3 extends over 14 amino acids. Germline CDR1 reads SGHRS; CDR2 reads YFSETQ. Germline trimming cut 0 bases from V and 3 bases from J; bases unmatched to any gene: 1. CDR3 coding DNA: TGCGCCAGCAGCTTGGTTAGCGGGACAGATACGCAGTATTTT. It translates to CASSLVSGTDTQYF.